Shown below are 24 T cell receptor beta chains from a single sample sequenced in a study of CD8+ T cells in alopecia areata. RNA extraction was followed by reverse transcription into cDNA, which acted as the sequencing template. Repertoires were generated with immunoSEQ multiplex PCR, while TCRdb's copy carries only in-frame clones and drops some. This table has 110,000 to 150,000 clones, nearly 55% appearing once. Treatment meaning: oral pan-JAK inhibitor, 5-10 mg twice daily. The sequencing used CD8+ T cells sorted from blood, collected at week 4, from a patient treated with tofacitinib. All receptors come from a human donor with alopecia areata.

This clone was seen a few times. The V and J genes are TRBV29-1 and TRBJ1-2, with TRBD1 matching over 11 bases. Germline CDR1 and CDR2: SQVTM and ANQGSEA. The CDR3 length is 16 residues. Trimming at V came to 0 bases and at J to 6 bases, leaving 9 bases not matched to a gene. The CDR3 coding sequence is TGCAGCGTTGAAGATCAACCGGGACAGGGGGTCGATGGCTACACCTTC. Residues: CSVEDQPGQGVDGYTF.

CDR3 sequence: CSVGGTGPAGEQFF. DNA of the CDR3: TGCAGCGTTGGGGGGACAGGGCCCGCGGGTGAGCAGTTCTTC. The genes are TRBV29-1 and TRBJ2-1; TRBD1 matches at 9 bases. CDR3 length: 14 residues. V shed 4 bases, J shed 9 bases, and the junction held 10 bases outside the gene matches. The germline gives CDR1 SQVTM, CDR2 ANQGSEA.

The chain recombines TRBV2 with TRBJ2-7; maybe TRBD2 (6 bases). The V gene lost 6 bases and the J gene lost 3 bases, with 9 bases spanning the gap. Germline V gives CDR1 SNHLY, CDR2 FYNNEI. The CDR3 is 12 amino acids. The CDR3 DNA reads as TGTGCCAGCAGGGAGGGCGGCTACGAGCAGTACTTC. Amino acids: CASREGGYEQYF.

CDR3 coding DNA: TGTGCCAGCAGCCCCGGGGCGCTCAATGAGCAGTTCTTC. It translates to CASSPGALNEQFF. The chain uses TRBV9 and TRBJ2-1; D might be TRBD1 or TRBD2, each matching 5 bases. CDR3 length: 13 residues. V lost 4 bases, J lost 6 bases, and 11 bases lay in between. Looked up from germline, CDR1 is SGDLS and CDR2 is YYNGEE.

J is TRBJ1-2 and V is TRBV6-5; 7 bases align to TRBD1. The V gene end was trimmed by 0 bases and the J gene end by 8 bases; junction bases not matched to a gene: 12. The CDR3 contains 16 residues. The germline V gene encodes CDR1 MNHEY and CDR2 SVGAGI. Written as DNA, the CDR3 is TGTGCCAGCAGTTACTCCCTGGACAGGCCAGTGGTGGGCTACACCTTC. Its protein is CASSYSLDRPVVGYTF.

The V and J genes are TRBV9 and TRBJ1-1, with 9 bases identical to TRBD1. Germline lookup yields CDR1 SGDLS and CDR2 YYNGEE. This CDR3 has 14 residues. Unmatched junction bases numbered 4, after V lost 6 bases and J lost 1 base. CDR3 sequence (DNA): TGTGCCAGCACCAAGGGACAGGGGAACACTGAAGCTTTCTTT. Translation gives CASTKGQGNTEAFF. Drawing the rest from reference TRBV9 and TRBJ1-1, the complete variable domain is DSGVTQTPKHLITATGQRVTLRCSPRSGDLSVYWYQQSLDQGLQFLIQYYNGEERAKGNILERFSAQQFPDLHSELNLSSLELGDSALYFCASTKGQGNTEAFFGQGTRLTVV.

This clone has more than one count but fewer than ten. The rearrangement uses TRBV30 and TRBJ2-7; 8 positions agree with TRBD2. After removal of 1 base from V and 3 bases from J, the junction contained 8 bases not matched to a gene. The CDR3 spans 15 residues. In germline, CDR1 is GTSNPN, CDR2 SVGIG (reference sequence). The CDR3, as DNA: TGTGCCTGGAGTGGGACCCGGGGGGGCGGCTACGAGCAGTACTTC. This translates into CAWSGTRGGGYEQYF.

CDR3 region: CAWSGGPGFYGYTF. DNA for the CDR3: TGTGCCTGGAGTGGGGGCCCGGGTTTCTATGGCTACACCTTC. V gene TRBV30 combines with J gene TRBJ1-2; the D gene is possibly TRBD1 (5 bases). V lost 1 base to trimming and J lost 4 bases, with 13 bases between them. This CDR3 is 14 amino acids long. Germline CDR1 and CDR2: GTSNPN and SVGIG (reference sequence).

The rearrangement joins TRBV14 to TRBJ2-7; 7 bases agree with TRBD2. Looked up from germline, CDR1 is SGHDN and CDR2 is FVKESK. The length of the CDR3 is 15 residues. Trimming took 2 bases from V and 2 from J; bases not matched to a gene: 6. The CDR3 is CASSQWEGLPYEQYF. The CDR3 coding sequence is TGTGCCAGCAGCCAATGGGAGGGCTTGCCCTACGAGCAGTACTTC.

CDR3 DNA sequence: TGTGCCAGCAGCGTAAGGATCGGAGGGGGCTACACCTTC. This codes for CASSVRIGGGYTF. The chain uses TRBV9 and TRBJ1-2; D is undetermined. Trimming left V 1 base short and J 8 bases short, with 12 bases between. Looked up from germline, CDR1 is SGDLS and CDR2 is YYNGEE. The CDR3 contains 13 residues.

This clone was counted only a few times. V usage is TRBV27 and J usage is TRBJ2-7, with 9 bases identical to TRBD2. Germline lookup yields CDR1 MNHEY and CDR2 SMNVEV (reference sequence). V was pared by 6 bases and J by 9 bases, with 9 bases of the junction left unmatched. This CDR3 is 13 amino acids long. The CDR3 DNA reads as TGTGCCAGCAGAAGCGGGGGGCTAGGTGCGCAGTACTTC. Amino acids: CASRSGGLGAQYF.

This clone was seen a few times. This chain links TRBV4-2 with TRBJ2-7; possible D gene TRBD1, 6 bases. The CDR3 consists of 17 residues. The V end lost 2 bases, the J end lost 0 bases, and 17 bases lay between the germline ends. The germline gives CDR1 LGHNA, CDR2 YNFKEQ. This CDR3 is CASSQRDRQGPSYEQYF. In DNA, the CDR3 is TGTGCCAGCAGCCAACGAGACAGGCAGGGTCCCTCCTACGAGCAGTACTTC.

J is TRBJ2-1 and V is TRBV6-5; D possibly corresponds to TRBD1 (6 bases). Germline CDR1 is MNHEY and CDR2 is SVGAGI. V was cut by 7 bases and J by 10 bases, with 20 bases left in between. The CDR3 consists of 14 residues. The CDR3 bases are TGTGCCAGCACCCCGACAGGAGAAGGCTCCGAGCAGTTCTTC. It yields the protein CASTPTGEGSEQFF.

This chain connects TRBV30 to TRBJ1-6; D not resolved. The CDR3 is 13 residues long. Germline loops: CDR1 GTSNPN, CDR2 SVGIG (reference sequence). V was trimmed by 0 bases and J by 9 bases, leaving 9 bases between them. CDR3 nucleotide sequence: TGTGCCTGGAGTGTAATAAGGGTTTCACCCCTCCACTTT. It translates to CAWSVIRVSPLHF.

The chain is built from TRBV7-2 and TRBJ1-6; D remains ambiguous. Germline V gene data show CDR1 as SGHTA and CDR2 as FQGNSA. The CDR3 sequence is 17 residues long. V shed 1 base and J shed 13 bases, with 23 bases lying between them. Here the CDR3 reads CASSLVGRFMGKVPLHF. The CDR3 bases are TGTGCCAGCAGCTTAGTGGGCAGGTTTATGGGGAAGGTGCCCCTCCACTTT.

This rearrangement joins TRBV7-9 to TRBJ1-2, with 7 nucleotides matching TRBD1. V was clipped by 5 bases and J by 4 bases; unmatched bases: 7. Germline assignment: CDR1 SEHNR and CDR2 FQNEAQ (reference sequence). There are 14 residues in the CDR3. The CDR3: CASSPGGAGYGYTF. The CDR3 DNA is TGTGCCAGCAGCCCAGGGGGGGCGGGCTATGGCTACACCTTC.

This clone was picked up a small number of times. The chain couples TRBV2 to TRBJ1-4; perhaps TRBD1 as D (5 bases). This CDR3 has 14 amino acids. Germline loops: CDR1 SNHLY, CDR2 FYNNEI. The V end lost 2 bases, the J end lost 7 bases, and 11 bases lay between the germline ends. CDR3 nucleotides: TGTGCCAGCAGTGAATGGGGCAGGGTTGAAAAACTGTTTTTT. This encodes CASSEWGRVEKLFF.

V usage is TRBV5-6 and J usage is TRBJ2-1, with 9 bases matching TRBD2. This CDR3 is built from 17 residues. With 2 bases clipped from V and 7 bases from J, the junction kept 13 bases outside the gene matches. Germline-derived CDR1 and CDR2 are SGHDT and YYEEEE. The CDR3 reads CASSFRPGASGDNEQFF. CDR3 in DNA: TGTGCCAGCAGCTTCCGGCCCGGTGCTAGCGGGGATAATGAGCAGTTCTTC.

This clone was detected only a few times. The V call is TRBV29-1, the J call TRBJ2-2; D unclear. V lost 4 bases and J 5 bases, leaving 8 bases between the germline ends. The CDR3 consists of 12 residues. The germline gives CDR1 SQVTM, CDR2 ANQGSEA. In DNA, the CDR3 is TGCAGCGTTGTAGAGATTACCGGGGAGCTGTTTTTT. This codes for CSVVEITGELFF.

V gene TRBV9 combines with J gene TRBJ1-2; 7 bases are shared with TRBD1. This CDR3 has 14 amino acids. Per the germline V gene, CDR1 is SGDLS and CDR2 is YYNGEE. V lost 3 bases to trimming and J lost 8 bases; unmatched junction nucleotides: 10. In nucleotides, the CDR3 is TGTGCCAGCAGCGAAGGGGACAGTGCCTGGGGCTACACCTTC. Its protein product is CASSEGDSAWGYTF.

This clone was seen a few times. V is TRBV4-1 and J is TRBJ2-1; D call uncertain. Deletions cut 4 bases from V and 8 bases from J, with 6 bases between. The CDR3 loop spans 11 amino acids. In germline, CDR1 is MGHRA, CDR2 YSYEKL. CDR3: CASSPPYEQFF. CDR3 bases: TGCGCCAGCAGCCCCCCCTATGAGCAGTTCTTC.

This chain uses TRBV6-5 with TRBJ1-2; no clear D. Deletions cut 1 base from V and 4 bases from J, with 7 bases between. This CDR3 has 13 amino acids. The germline V gene encodes CDR1 MNHEY and CDR2 SVGAGI. The CDR3: CASSYYKGYGYTF. In DNA, the CDR3 is TGTGCCAGCAGTTACTACAAGGGCTATGGCTACACCTTC.

The chain has TRBV13 and TRBJ2-1; no clear D gene. The CDR3 sequence is 13 residues long. V lost 0 bases, J lost 8 bases, and 8 bases lay in between. The germline CDR1 and CDR2 sequences are PRHDT and FYEKMQ (reference sequence). The CDR3: CASSLGLEDEQFF. The CDR3 DNA follows: TGTGCCAGCAGCTTAGGCCTTGAAGATGAGCAGTTCTTC. Full variable domain (remainder filled in from reference TRBV13 and TRBJ2-1): AAGVIQSPRHLIKEKRETATLKCYPIPRHDTVYWYQQGPGQDPQFLISFYEKMQSDKGSIPDRFSAQQFSDYHSELNMSSLELGDSALYFCASSLGLEDEQFFGPGTRLTVL.

This clone came up a few times. The CDR3 DNA reads TGTGCCATCCGAGCTGATTCCTACGAGCAGTACTTC. As protein: CAIRADSYEQYF. This chain links TRBV10-3 with TRBJ2-7; D not resolved. V was clipped by 8 bases and J by 1 base, with 9 bases between them. CDR1 is ENHRY and CDR2 is SYGVKD in the germline V gene. This CDR3 comprises 12 residues.